The present TCR beta chain was sequenced within a study of tumor and adjacent non-tumor tissue in lung cancer listed by TCRdb under 2018. In terms of the full investigation: The cohort included under 15 adenocarcinoma, 2 squamous cell carcinoma and 1 small cell lung cancer patients. Among the roughly 15 patients, ages ranged from roughly 31 to 85 years, about 10 were men and 5 were women, and disease was TNM stage I to III. Sequencing generated a total of more than 100 million productive TCRbeta reads, averaging roughly 3.9 million reads per sample. Using bulk TCRbeta repertoires from roughly 14 lung cancer patients, the study set lung tumor tissue side by side with matched distant non-tumor lung tissue. TCRbeta CDR3 sequencing was performed on roughly 27 paired specimens, with one tumor sample and one normal lung sample collected per patient. Broader findings and caveats from the paper: The top 100 clones made up a significantly larger cumulative share of the repertoire in normal lung than in tumor tissue. Because peripheral blood was not sequenced, the blood TCRbeta repertoires of the lung cancer patients in the study went unexamined. Significantly higher TCR diversity was found in younger patients, and higher tumor TCR diversity was associated with shorter overall and disease-free survival. The cohort had only around 14 patients, and the authors noted that larger samples and more detailed clinical data are needed. Neither the sequencing platform nor unique molecular identifiers are mentioned in the methods. Tumor tissue showed significantly greater TCR diversity (inverse Simpson) than normal lung tissue (roughly 390 vs 170, P = 0.0075, Mann-Whitney U test).

RNA was isolated from bulk unsorted tissue, and RNA quality was assessed with a NanoDrop ND-1000 and an Agilent 2100. All donors had newly diagnosed lung cancer, had not received prior chemotherapy, and were admitted for thoracic surgery in China between August and November 2014. Anyone who had undergone radiotherapy or chemotherapy before, or who had another cancer at the same time, was left out of the study. Surgical tissue pieces of about 1-2.1 cm3 were preserved in RNAlater solution and were kept at -80 degrees C until use. V is pared back by 5 bases and J by 7 bases, with 14 bases lying between the germline termini. CDR1 and CDR2 are read off the germline V gene as MNHEY and SVGAGI. Reading from cysteine to phenylalanine, the CDR3 counts 14 amino acids. The kept DNA is CDR3 alone, 42 bases in frame from the first base. Comment on this clonotype: The antigen it recognizes is unknown. The sample holds no much larger clone one base away, and base qualities are not on file.

Libraries were constructed by multiplex PCR. The sequencer was an Illumina HiSeq 2500. TCRbeta libraries were constructed through three rounds of nested PCR with primers (Table S4) according to protocols modified from ARM-PCR. PCR products of 200-500 bp were gel-excised and purified with the QIAquick gel extraction kit before sequencing. In the paper's pipeline: Reads were cleaned with Trimmomatic, merged with FLASH into complete CDR3 sequences, and assigned to V(D)J germline segments with MiTCR. VDJtools was used to compute clonal diversity as the inverse Simpson's index. In-frame sequences without a premature stop codon were defined as productive reads. TCRdb reprocessing: public reads trimmed at Q25 with fastp, clones called with MiXCR, in-frame beta chains kept. CDR3 protein duplicates are merged, each entry listing the most common genes and DNA. Clone size and V and J calls follow TCRdb, not the original study. Recorded for this sample are more than 85,000 distinct CDR3 sequences; around 59% of them occurred a single time. The top ten constitute 15% of the sample.

The receptor chain draws on TRBV6-5 and TRBJ2-2, with the D segment identity uncertain. This receptor was taken from a man aged 65 to 85 with non-small cell lung cancer. The sample taken for sequencing was lung tumor tissue. The DNA sequence is TGTGCCAGCAGTCCAGAGTACCTTATCGGGGAGCTGTTTTTT. This yields the protein CASSPEYLIGELFF.